The text below deals with one T cell receptor (beta chain). Then a second PCR, running roughly 7 to 11 cycles, was carried out with a sample-barcoded 5' primer and a J-beta primer mix. Unique molecular identifiers of 12 random nucleotides labeled each cDNA. Each CDR3 protein gets one entry after TCRdb re-called the 5' RACE reads with MiXCR. The profile shows some 1.7 million distinct CDR3 sequences, approximately 28% of them singletons. The CDR3 covers 13 residues. Germline assignment: CDR1 SNHLY and CDR2 FYNNEI. Trimming stripped 6 bases from V and 10 bases from J, with 16 bases between. The data stem from a study of blood T cells in healthy people across ages.

The receptor's source is a woman in her 30s in good health. Sequenced: blood. This chain links TRBV2 with TRBJ1-5, with D hard to call. CDR3 nucleotide sequence: TGTGCCAGCAGCGACGGGGAGATTGACCCCCAGCATTTT. Translating it yields CASSDGEIDPQHF.